This TCR beta chain comes out of a study of shared clonotypes between healthy human individuals. Study-level points and caveats: Non-shared clonotypes displayed generation probabilities falling below those of clonotypes present in all four donors. Blood was the sole source, and tissue repertoires probably differ.

V shed 4 bases, J shed 3 bases, and the junction held 4 bases outside the gene matches. The CDR3 is 14 amino acids. The germline V gene encodes CDR1 SGHTA and CDR2 FQGNSA. Clones were read by immunoSEQ multiplex PCR, and TCRdb kept only the in-frame ones, dropping some. This sample has about 2 million clones, with around 96% found just once. Of note for this clone: As yet, its antigen is unknown.

CD45RO negativity and positive selection for CCR7 defined naive CD8 cells, a population that excluded terminally differentiated effector memory CD45RA+ cells. The V and J genes are TRBV7-2 and TRBJ2-7, with 9 bases matching TRBD1. The TCR originated in a young man in good health. The sequencing input was naive CD8+ T cells sorted from blood. The CDR3 nucleotides are TGTGCCAGCAGCTCGACAGGGGGTCTCTACGAGCAGTACTTC. It is translated as CASSSTGGLYEQYF.